This section outlines one T cell receptor (beta chain) sequence together with its context. The antigen is unknown. This entry comes from a study of T cells in Graves' hyperthyroidism and ophthalmopathy. The study's findings and limits: Through a model of 13 V-J features, ophthalmopathy was separated from stable hyperthyroidism.

Stable hyperthyroidism: no ophthalmopathy progression over 18 months of follow-up. With a duration under 2 months, the hyperthyroidism was newly diagnosed in patients aged 18 to 65. Lactation, pregnancy, other autoimmune disease or uncontrolled infection led to exclusion of patients. The CDR3 is 14 amino acids. Germline assignment: CDR1 ENHRY and CDR2 SYGVKD. Trimming pared 0 bases from V and 8 bases from J, leaving 11 bases between. Researchers amplified the TCR beta CDR3 regions from RNA transcripts. RT-PCR in the first round (using the HTBI primer set) targeted the TCR CDR3. From the multiplex PCR reads, TCRdb called clonotypes with MiXCR, one entry per CDR3 protein. The sample consists of under 700,000 distinct CDR3 sequences, over 15% of them appearing once.

Sequenced: blood. This clonotype was obtained from a woman aged 18-30 years with Graves' hyperthyroidism. V is TRBV10-3 and J is TRBJ2-1, with D possibly matching TRBD2 (5 bases). CDR3 loop: CAISESRGRHEQFF. DNA for the CDR3: TGTGCCATCAGTGAGTCACGGGGTAGACATGAGCAGTTCTTC.